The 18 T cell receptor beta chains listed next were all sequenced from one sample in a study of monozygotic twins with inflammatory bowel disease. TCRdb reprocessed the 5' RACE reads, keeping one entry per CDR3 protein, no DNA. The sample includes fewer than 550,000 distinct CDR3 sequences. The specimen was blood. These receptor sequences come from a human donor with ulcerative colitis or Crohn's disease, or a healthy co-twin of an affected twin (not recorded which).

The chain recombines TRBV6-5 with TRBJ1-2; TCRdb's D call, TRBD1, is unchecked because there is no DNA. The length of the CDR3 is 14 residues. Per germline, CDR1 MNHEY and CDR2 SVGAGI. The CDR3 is CASSYSGTVRGYTF.

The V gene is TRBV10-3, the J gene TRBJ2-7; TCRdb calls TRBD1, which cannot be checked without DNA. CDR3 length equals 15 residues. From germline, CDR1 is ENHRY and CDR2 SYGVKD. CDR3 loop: CAISPDRGYLYEQYF.

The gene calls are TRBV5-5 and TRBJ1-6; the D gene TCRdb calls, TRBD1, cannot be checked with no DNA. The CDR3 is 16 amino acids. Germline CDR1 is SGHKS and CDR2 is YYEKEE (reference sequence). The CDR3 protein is CASSWTSGTLNSPLHF.

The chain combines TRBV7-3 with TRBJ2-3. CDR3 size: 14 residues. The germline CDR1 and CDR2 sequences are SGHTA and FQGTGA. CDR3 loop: CASSLPGSTDTQYF.

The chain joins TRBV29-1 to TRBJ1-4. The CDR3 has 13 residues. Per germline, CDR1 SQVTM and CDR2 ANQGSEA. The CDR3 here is CSVDDREVGKLFF.

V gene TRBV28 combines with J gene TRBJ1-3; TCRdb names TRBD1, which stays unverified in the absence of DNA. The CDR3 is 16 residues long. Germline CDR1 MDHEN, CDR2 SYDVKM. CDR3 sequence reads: CASTLQPVVSGNTIYF.

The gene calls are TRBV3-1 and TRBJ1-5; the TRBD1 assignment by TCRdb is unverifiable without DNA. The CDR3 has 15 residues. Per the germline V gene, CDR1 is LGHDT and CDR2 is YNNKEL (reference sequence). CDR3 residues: CASSQGWGGPQPQHF.

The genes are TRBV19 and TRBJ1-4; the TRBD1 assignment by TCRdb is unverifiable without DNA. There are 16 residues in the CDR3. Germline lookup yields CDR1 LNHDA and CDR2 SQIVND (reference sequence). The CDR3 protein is CASSKAQGTTNEKLFF.

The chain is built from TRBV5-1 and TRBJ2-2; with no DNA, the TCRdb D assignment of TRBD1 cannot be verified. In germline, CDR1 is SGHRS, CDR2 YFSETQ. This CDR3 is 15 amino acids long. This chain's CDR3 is CASSLEGAMTGELFF.

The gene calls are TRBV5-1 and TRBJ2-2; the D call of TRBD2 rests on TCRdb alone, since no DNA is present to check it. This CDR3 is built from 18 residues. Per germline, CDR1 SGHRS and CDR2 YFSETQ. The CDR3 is CASSLISSGTTGTGELFF. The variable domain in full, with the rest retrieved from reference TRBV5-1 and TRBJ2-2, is KAGVTQTPRYLIKTRGQQVTLSCSPISGHRSVSWYQQTPGQGLQFLFEYFSETQRNKGNFPGRFSGRQFSNSRSEMNVSTLELGDSALYLCASSLISSGTTGTGELFFGEGSRLTVL.

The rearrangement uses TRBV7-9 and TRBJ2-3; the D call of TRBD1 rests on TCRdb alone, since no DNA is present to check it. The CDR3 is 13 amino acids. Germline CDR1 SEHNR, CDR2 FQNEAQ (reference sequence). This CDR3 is CASAEGARFSQYF.

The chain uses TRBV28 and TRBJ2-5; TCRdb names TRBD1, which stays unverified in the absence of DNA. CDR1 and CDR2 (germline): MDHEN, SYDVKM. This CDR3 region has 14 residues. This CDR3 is CASRYHRGRETQYF.

The CDR3 sequence is CASSLAVTGMNTEAFF. V gene TRBV5-1 combines with J gene TRBJ1-1; TCRdb selects TRBD1, and the lack of DNA leaves this call unchecked. The CDR3 runs to 16 residues. Germline-derived CDR1 and CDR2 are SGHRS and YFSETQ. Complete variable domain (other parts from reference TRBV5-1 and TRBJ1-1): KAGVTQTPRYLIKTRGQQVTLSCSPISGHRSVSWYQQTPGQGLQFLFEYFSETQRNKGNFPGRFSGRQFSNSRSEMNVSTLELGDSALYLCASSLAVTGMNTEAFFGQGTRLTVV.

CDR3 residues: CASSLVTGEAFF. This rearrangement joins TRBV12-3 or TRBV12-4 to TRBJ1-1; TCRdb calls TRBD1, which cannot be checked without DNA. The CDR3 spans 12 residues.

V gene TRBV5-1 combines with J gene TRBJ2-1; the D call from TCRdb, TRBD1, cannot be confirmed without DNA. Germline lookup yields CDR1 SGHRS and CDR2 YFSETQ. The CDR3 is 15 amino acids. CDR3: CASSAGQISYNEQFF.

This CDR3 is CSVDSRADGFFF. The V and J genes are TRBV29-1 and TRBJ1-1; TCRdb proposes TRBD1, but this gene call is untestable without DNA. The CDR3 totals 12 residues. Per germline, CDR1 SQVTM and CDR2 ANQGSEA.

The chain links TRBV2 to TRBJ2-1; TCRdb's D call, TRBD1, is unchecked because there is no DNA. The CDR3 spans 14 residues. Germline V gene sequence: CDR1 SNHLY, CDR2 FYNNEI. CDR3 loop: CASSAVGVQYEQFF. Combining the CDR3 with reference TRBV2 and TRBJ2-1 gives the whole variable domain EPEVTQTPSHQVTQMGQEVILRCVPISNHLYFYWYRQILGQKVEFLVSFYNNEISEKSEIFDDQFSVERPDGSNFTLKIRSTKLEDSAMYFCASSAVGVQYEQFFGPGTRLTVL.

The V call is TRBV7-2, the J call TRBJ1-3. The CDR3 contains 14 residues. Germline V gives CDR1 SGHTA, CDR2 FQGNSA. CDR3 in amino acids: CASTEAFLGNTIYF.